Below are 15 T cell receptor beta chains sequenced from a single sample in a study of regulatory T cells in long-lasting Graves disease. Investigators prepared the TCR beta libraries by applying iRepertoire HTBI primers and Arm-PCR of CDR3 regions. TCRdb processed the multiplex PCR reads anew with MiXCR; each CDR3 protein has one entry. This table has a few hundred thousand distinct CDR3 sequences, 21% appearing once. As for time point: persistent/refractory GD, antithyroid drugs over 5 years with positive TRAb. The authors made the TCR library using RNA they extracted from PBMCs. Sequenced here: peripheral blood mononuclear cells (PBMCs), sampled when the disease was refractory, from a patient treated with antithyroid drugs. These receptors were collected from a female donor with Graves disease.

This clonotype was detected only a few times. The genes are TRBV9 and TRBJ2-7; D ambiguous. The CDR3 totals 13 residues. Deletions cut 0 bases from V and 5 bases from J, with 9 bases between. Germline V CDR1 and CDR2: SGDLS, YYNGEE. The DNA of the CDR3 is TGTGCCAGCAGCGTAGGGTCCGAGAACGAGCAGTACTTC. This sequence encodes CASSVGSENEQYF.

This clonotype was detected only a few times. The V gene is TRBV11-2, the J gene TRBJ2-7; no firm D call. Germline V gene sequence: CDR1 SGHAT, CDR2 FQNNGV. The germline V and J ends were trimmed by 0 bases and 9 bases, with 12 bases remaining between them. The CDR3 covers 13 residues. The CDR3 spells CASSLEHLTVQYF. The CDR3 nucleotides read TGTGCCAGCAGCTTAGAACACCTTACAGTGCAGTACTTC.

This clonotype showed up just a few times. The J gene is TRBJ2-5, the V gene TRBV7-6; no firm D call. V lost 3 bases to trimming and J lost 5 bases, with 16 bases between them. Germline V lookup: CDR1 SGHVS, CDR2 FNYEAQ. The CDR3 sequence is 15 residues long. The CDR3 sequence is CASSLTAGGAETQYF. CDR3 DNA: TGTGCCAGCAGCTTGACGGCCGGCGGCGCGGAGACCCAGTACTTC. Supplemented by reference TRBV7-6 and TRBJ2-5, the full variable domain reads GAGVSQSPRYKVTKRGQDVALRCDPISGHVSLYWYRQALGQGPEFLTYFNYEAQQDKSGLPNDRFSAERPEGSISTLTIQRTEQRDSAMYRCASSLTAGGAETQYFGPGTRLLVL.

In its sample, this clonotype was seen a few times. The rearrangement uses TRBV19 and TRBJ2-7, with TRBD1 identical over 7 bases. Germline V gives CDR1 LNHDA, CDR2 SQIVND (reference sequence). The CDR3 runs 14 residues. V lost 4 bases and J lost 3; bases outside the gene matches: 6. CDR3 loop: CASSTTGWNYEQYF. The CDR3 DNA follows: TGTGCCAGTAGTACGACAGGGTGGAACTACGAGCAGTACTTC.

The chain uses TRBV7-9 and TRBJ1-4, with D unclear. Germline-derived CDR1 and CDR2 are SEHNR and FQNEAQ (reference sequence). The CDR3 consists of 14 residues. V dropped 2 bases and J dropped 5 bases, with 9 bases sitting between them. The CDR3 here is CASSLKGFNEKLFF. CDR3 in DNA: TGTGCCAGCAGCTTAAAGGGCTTCAATGAAAAACTGTTTTTT.

The chain recombines TRBV3-1 with TRBJ2-1, with a tentative D call TRBD2 (7 bases). CDR1 LGHDT and CDR2 YNNKEL come from the germline V gene (reference sequence). Trimming stripped 0 bases from V and 8 bases from J, with 17 bases between. The CDR3 covers 16 residues. CDR3 loop: CASSQDRAREGDEQFF. In DNA form, the CDR3 reads TGTGCCAGCAGCCAAGATCGAGCCAGGGAGGGGGATGAGCAGTTCTTC.

There are a few counts of this clonotype. The J gene is TRBJ1-4, the V gene TRBV20-1; a possible D gene is TRBD1 (5 bases). The CDR3 is 14 residues long. Between the trimmed V and J ends, which lost 0 bases and 6 bases, there was a span of 11 bases. CDR1 and CDR2 (germline): DFQATT, SNEGSKA (reference sequence). The CDR3 DNA reads TGCAGTGCTAGAGAGGGGCAGTTTGATGAAAAACTGTTTTTT. Encoded protein: CSAREGQFDEKLFF.

Comment on this clonotype: No conserved phenylalanine or tryptophan is present at the end of the CDR3, so a read error is the likely explanation. This chain joins TRBV18 and TRBJ2-7; 11 nucleotides match TRBD2. CDR3 length equals 16 residues. The germline gives CDR1 KGHSH, CDR2 LQKENI. With 6 bases clipped from V and 6 bases from J, the junction kept 13 bases outside the gene matches. The DNA of the CDR3 is TGTGCCAGCTCGCCTCCGGGGCTAGCGGGAGGAATCGAGCAGTACTTA. It is translated as CASSPPGLAGGIEQYL.

The gene calls are TRBV4-1 and TRBJ1-1; 7 nucleotides line up with TRBD1. This CDR3 contains 15 residues. Trimming at V came to 3 bases and at J to 5 bases, leaving 9 bases not matched to a gene. The V gene's germline CDR1 is MGHRA and CDR2 YSYEKL. CDR3 DNA sequence: TGCGCCAGCAGCCAGAGACAGACAGGGACGACTGAAGCTTTCTTT. Protein product: CASSQRQTGTTEAFF.

This clonotype occurred a few times. The V call is TRBV11-2, the J call TRBJ2-4; 8 nucleotides match TRBD2. With V trimmed by 5 bases and J by 8 bases, 8 bases remained unmatched. The CDR3 is made up of 14 amino acids. Germline values: CDR1 SGHAT, CDR2 FQNNGV. CDR3 coding DNA: TGTGCCAGCAGCCCCCGCCACGGGGGGGACATTCAGTACTTC. Translated, it gives CASSPRHGGDIQYF.

This clonotype was seen many times. The conserved closing phenylalanine or tryptophan is absent in this CDR3, likely reflecting a read error. The limits of the CDR3 on the DNA are not certain, so only TCRdb's listed CDR3 is given. V gene TRBV27 combines with J gene TRBJ2-5; the D call of TRBD1 is as the table states it, not checked on the DNA. The CDR3 length equals 12 residues, ends included. CDR1 is MNHEY, CDR2 SMNVEV, per germline (reference sequence). CDR3 amino acids: CASSSPDRFGGV.

In this sample, this clonotype turned up many times. This chain uses TRBV6-1 with TRBJ1-1; TRBD1 is a possible D gene (6 bases). This CDR3 has 13 residues. Trimming pared 5 bases from V and 1 base from J, leaving 8 bases between. CDR1 and CDR2 from the germline V gene are MNHNS and SASEGT. The DNA of the CDR3 is TGTGCCAGCAGTCGCAGGGGGAACACTGAAGCTTTCTTT. It encodes CASSRRGNTEAFF.

This chain uses TRBV12-3 or TRBV12-4 with TRBJ2-5, with D unclear. V lost 5 bases, J lost 2 bases, and 9 bases lay in between. This CDR3 contains 13 residues. CDR3 residues: CASSPGWQETQYF. The CDR3 DNA reads TGTGCCAGCAGTCCCGGGTGGCAAGAGACCCAGTACTTC.

This clonotype was counted many times. The gene calls are TRBV20-1 and TRBJ1-4, with D tentatively TRBD1 (5 bases). Trimming pared 0 bases from V and 5 bases from J, leaving 16 bases between. This CDR3 is 16 amino acids long. Germline V gene lookup returns CDR1 DFQATT and CDR2 SNEGSKA (reference sequence). Here the CDR3 reads CSAREFGGQGNEKLFF. DNA of the CDR3: TGCAGTGCTAGAGAGTTTGGAGGGCAGGGAAATGAAAAACTGTTTTTT.

This chain links TRBV27 with TRBJ2-7; 9 nucleotides match TRBD1. Germline V gives CDR1 MNHEY, CDR2 SMNVEV (reference sequence). V trimming: 5 bases; J trimming: 2 bases; junction bases outside the gene matches: 10. The CDR3 runs to 16 residues. In DNA form, the CDR3 reads TGTGCCAGCAGTACAAGCCGGGACAGGGCTACCTACGAGCAGTACTTC. Its translation is CASSTSRDRATYEQYF.